Following are 16 T cell receptor beta chains from one sample sequenced in a study of blood T cells in healthy people across ages. Primed by a sample-barcoded 5' primer and a J-beta primer mix, a second PCR proceeded for 7 to 11 cycles. Each CDR3 protein is one row after TCRdb ran MiXCR on the 5' RACE reads. Among roughly 800,000 distinct CDR3 sequences listed, roughly 50% were seen once. The sequencing sample was made of blood. The source is an elderly man in good health.

The V gene is TRBV10-3, the J gene TRBJ1-1; D might be TRBD1 (5 bases). Germline values: CDR1 ENHRY, CDR2 SYGVKD. The CDR3 totals 14 residues. The ends were cut back, 6 bases at V and 1 base at J, with 12 bases in the middle. CDR3 residues: CAIRSTGWNTEAFF. The CDR3 DNA follows: TGTGCCATCAGATCTACAGGTTGGAACACTGAAGCTTTCTTT.

As regards this clonotype: One end of the junction fails to match germline, which may point to a read error. The chain links TRBV28 to TRBJ2-1, with a possible D match to TRBD1 (7 bases). Looked up from germline, CDR1 is MDHEN and CDR2 is SYDVKM. The CDR3 consists of 13 residues. The CDR3 region has the DNA TGTGCCAGCAGTAGCAGGGGGGACAATGGGCAGTTCTTC. It yields the protein CASSSRGDNGQFF.

The chain employs TRBV24-1 and TRBJ1-2; D gene unclear. Germline loops: CDR1 KGHDR, CDR2 SFDVKD. This CDR3 is 12 amino acids long. The V end was cut by 9 bases, the J end by 7 bases, with 14 bases between. DNA of the CDR3: TGTGCCACCGTGCCAGAACGGAGTGGCTACACCTTC. As protein: CATVPERSGYTF.

This clonotype was detected only a few times. V usage is TRBV27 and J usage is TRBJ1-6; no firm D call. Between the trimmed V and J ends, which lost 1 base and 0 bases, there was a span of 7 bases. This CDR3 is 16 amino acids long. Germline V gene sequence: CDR1 MNHEY, CDR2 SMNVEV (reference sequence). This CDR3 reads CASSLFPSSYNSPLHF. CDR3 nucleotide sequence: TGTGCCAGCAGTTTATTTCCGAGCTCCTATAATTCACCCCTCCACTTT.

A note on this clonotype: One end of the junction is discordant with germline, which a read error may explain. The V gene is TRBV6-5, the J gene TRBJ2-7; TRBD2 agrees at 9 bases. This CDR3 contains 14 residues. CDR1 MNHEY and CDR2 SVGAGI come from the germline V gene. The CDR3 here is CAGSFVAGDYEQYF. The CDR3 DNA is TGTGCCGGCAGTTTCGTAGCGGGAGACTACGAGCAGTACTTC.

V is TRBV10-3 and J is TRBJ1-2; TRBD1 might be the D (5 bases). CDR1 and CDR2 (germline): ENHRY, SYGVKD. The CDR3 extends over 12 amino acids. V lost 2 bases, J lost 8 bases, and 9 bases lay in between. CDR3 loop: CAISEGDEGYTF. CDR3 bases: TGTGCCATCAGTGAGGGGGACGAGGGCTACACCTTC.

V usage is TRBV20-1 and J usage is TRBJ1-1; D is ambiguous. Trimming removed 5 bases from V and 4 bases from J, with 17 bases in between. Germline CDR1 and CDR2: DFQATT and SNEGSKA (reference sequence). This CDR3 region has 14 residues. CDR3 bases: TGCAGTGCTCCCGATCGGCTGCGTTTCACTGAAGCTTTCTTT. It is translated as CSAPDRLRFTEAFF.

The chain employs TRBV5-1 and TRBJ2-5; 9 bases fit TRBD2. The V gene's germline CDR1 is SGHRS and CDR2 YFSETQ. The CDR3 has 18 amino acids. Trimming at V came to 2 bases and at J to 1 base, leaving 12 bases not matched to a gene. CDR3 sequence reads: CASSFYGAGGIIQETQYF. CDR3 coding DNA: TGCGCCAGCAGCTTCTATGGCGCGGGAGGGATTATCCAAGAGACCCAGTACTTC.

The chain couples TRBV28 to TRBJ2-4; 14 positions agree with TRBD2. The CDR3 has 22 residues. The germline CDR1 and CDR2 sequences are MDHEN and SYDVKM. Trimming took 3 bases from V and 2 from J; bases not matched to a gene: 18. The CDR3 spells CASSFSGLGLAGGVGTKNIQYF. The CDR3 bases are TGTGCCAGCAGTTTCTCGGGGCTTGGACTAGCGGGAGGAGTTGGGACCAAAAACATTCAGTACTTC.

DNA of the CDR3: TGCAGTGCTAGAGGTGGTAGCGGGACGGGCGAGCAGTACTTC. Amino acid sequence: CSARGGSGTGEQYF. The chain carries TRBV20-1 and TRBJ2-7; 8 nucleotides align to TRBD2. Trimming at V came to 1 base and at J to 6 bases, leaving 8 bases not matched to a gene. CDR1 is DFQATT, CDR2 SNEGSKA, per germline (reference sequence). The CDR3 contains 14 residues.

V gene TRBV6-4 combines with J gene TRBJ1-6, with D possibly matching TRBD1 (5 bases). V was pared by 4 bases and J by 5 bases, with 9 bases between. This CDR3 has 14 amino acids. Germline-derived CDR1 and CDR2 are MRHNA and SNTAGT. The CDR3 DNA follows: TGTGCCAGCAGTGCGGCAGGGCATAATTCACCCCTCCACTTT. Translation gives CASSAAGHNSPLHF.

This clonotype appeared a few times. This rearrangement joins TRBV3-1 to TRBJ1-4; D is possibly TRBD1 (5 bases). CDR3 length equals 16 residues. Germline V gene data show CDR1 as LGHDT and CDR2 as YNNKEL (reference sequence). V was trimmed by 1 base and J by 10 bases, leaving 19 bases between them. CDR3 nucleotide sequence: TGTGCCAGCAGCCAAGGACATCCAGGGACGGGCGGAAAACTGTTTTTT. Protein sequence: CASSQGHPGTGGKLFF.

CDR3 in amino acids: CASSYSGVTTYEQYF. As DNA, the CDR3 is TGTGCCAGCAGTTATTCTGGAGTCACGACCTACGAGCAGTACTTC. J is TRBJ2-7 and V is TRBV6-2 or TRBV6-3; no clear D. Trimming removed 3 bases from V and 2 bases from J, with 14 bases in between. The CDR3 is 15 amino acids. Per germline, CDR1 MNHEY and CDR2 SVGEGT.

This chain joins TRBV28 and TRBJ2-1; TRBD2 matches 9 bases. The CDR3 spans 14 residues. The V gene end was trimmed by 5 bases and the J gene end by 4 bases; junction bases not matched to a gene: 3. Germline CDR1 and CDR2: MDHEN and SYDVKM. CDR3 region: CASSLAGRYNEQFF. CDR3 coding DNA: TGTGCCAGCAGTCTAGCGGGACGATACAATGAGCAGTTCTTC.

This clonotype occurred a few times. The rearrangement links TRBV18 to TRBJ1-1; D not certain. Trimming left V 3 bases short and J 11 bases short, with 16 bases between. CDR3 length equals 13 residues. Germline-derived CDR1 and CDR2 are KGHSH and LQKENI. The CDR3 sequence: CASSPRGDPWAFF. The CDR3 nucleotides read TGTGCCAGCTCACCCCGGGGTGATCCCTGGGCTTTCTTT.

In its sample, this clonotype was seen a few times. In DNA, the CDR3 is TGTGCCAGCAGTGAAGAAAGAAGTCCTGCCTACGAGCAGTACTTC. Encoded protein: CASSEERSPAYEQYF. The J gene is TRBJ2-7, the V gene TRBV6-1; D is ambiguous. The CDR3 is made up of 15 amino acids. Germline CDR1 MNHNS, CDR2 SASEGT. V lost 1 base, J lost 2 bases, and 12 bases lay in between.